These 5 T cell receptor beta chains originate from one sample sequenced in a study of cytomegalovirus exposure and HLA in healthy donors. The PCR was carried out with 60 Vbeta primers and 13 Jbeta primers. Profiled with immunoSEQ multiplex PCR; TCRdb holds only in-frame clones, not every one. This sample has 90,000 to 140,000 clones, with around four fifths found just once. The sample consisted of PBMCs. These receptor sequences come from a woman aged 40 to 55 in good health and CMV-seropositive.

The J gene is TRBJ1-3, the V gene TRBV11-2; D call uncertain. Trimming shortened V by 2 bases and J by 0 bases, and 11 bases separated the two germline ends. The CDR3 runs to 16 residues. Germline V gene data show CDR1 as SGHAT and CDR2 as FQNNGV. CDR3 DNA: TGTGCCAGCAGCTTATCTTATGTCGGCTCTGGAAACACCATATATTTT. Protein sequence: CASSLSYVGSGNTIYF.

The J gene is TRBJ1-4, the V gene TRBV14; weak D call: TRBD1 (5 bases). This CDR3 contains 16 residues. Trimming took 3 bases from V and 8 from J, leaving 19 bases between them. Germline-derived CDR1 and CDR2 are SGHDN and FVKESK. This CDR3 is CASSQVSGTVLEKLFF. The CDR3 DNA follows: TGTGCCAGCAGCCAGGTTAGCGGGACCGTCTTGGAAAAACTGTTTTTT.

This chain joins TRBV19 and TRBJ1-1, with 7 bases that match TRBD1. V dropped 7 bases and J dropped 3; count of bases not matched to a gene: 11. CDR3 length: 15 amino acids. In germline, CDR1 is LNHDA, CDR2 SQIVND (reference sequence). The CDR3 reads CASNTQGEADTEAFF. The CDR3 DNA follows: TGTGCCAGTAACACCCAGGGGGAGGCGGACACTGAAGCTTTCTTT.

The chain links TRBV7-9 to TRBJ1-4, with D maybe TRBD1 (6 bases). The CDR3 loop spans 14 amino acids. Germline V CDR1 and CDR2: SEHNR, FQNEAQ (reference sequence). V was cut by 1 base and J by 8 bases, with 11 bases left in between. The CDR3 loop reads CASSLVDRGEKLFF. The CDR3 nucleotides read TGTGCCAGCAGCTTAGTGGACAGAGGGGAAAAACTGTTTTTT. Filled out from reference TRBV7-9 and TRBJ1-4, the complete variable domain reads DTGVSQNPRHKITKRGQNVTFRCDPISEHNRLYWYRQTLGQGPEFLTYFQNEAQLEKSRLLSDRFSAERPKGSFSTLEIQRTEQGDSAMYLCASSLVDRGEKLFFGSGTQLSVL.

The V and J genes are TRBV4-1 and TRBJ1-2, with D unresolved. V lost 4 bases and J lost 1, with 19 bases in between. This CDR3 has 17 amino acids. The germline CDR1 and CDR2 sequences are MGHRA and YSYEKL. The CDR3, as DNA: TGCGCCAGCAGCCGAAACCAGGCGGGCAGCAATAACTATGGCTACACCTTC. It specifies CASSRNQAGSNNYGYTF.